The present entry profiles one T cell receptor (beta chain) with its context. This record comes from a study of T cells after yellow fever vaccination. The germline V gene has CDR1 SGHAT and CDR2 FQNNGV. This CDR3 region has 18 residues. V lost 2 bases and J lost 3; bases outside the gene matches: 15. TCRdb processed the 5' RACE reads anew with MiXCR; each CDR3 protein has one entry. This sample has tens of thousands of distinct CDR3 sequences, with 5% to 8% found just once. The chain is built from TRBV11-2 and TRBJ2-7; 8 bases map to TRBD2. This specimen consisted of CD8+ T cells sorted from PBMCs, obtained more than 40 days after the first yellow fever vaccination. The source of this sequence is a man younger than 35 who received the YFV17D yellow fever vaccine. The CDR3 spells CASSLSLGWTSSDYEQYF. The CDR3 coding sequence is TGTGCCAGCAGCTTATCATTGGGTTGGACTAGCTCTGACTACGAGCAGTACTTC.